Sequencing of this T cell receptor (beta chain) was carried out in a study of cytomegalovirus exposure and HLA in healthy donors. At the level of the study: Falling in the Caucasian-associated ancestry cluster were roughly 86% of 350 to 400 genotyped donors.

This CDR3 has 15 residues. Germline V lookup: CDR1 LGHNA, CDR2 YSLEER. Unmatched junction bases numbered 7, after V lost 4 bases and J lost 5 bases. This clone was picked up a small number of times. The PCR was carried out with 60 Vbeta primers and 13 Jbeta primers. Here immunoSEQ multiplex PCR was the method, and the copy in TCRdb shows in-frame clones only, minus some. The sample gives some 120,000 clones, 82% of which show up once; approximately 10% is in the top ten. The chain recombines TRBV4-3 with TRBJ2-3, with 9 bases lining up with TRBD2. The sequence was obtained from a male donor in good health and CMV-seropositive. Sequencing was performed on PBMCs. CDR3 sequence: CASSLLAGVEDTQYF. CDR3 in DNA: TGCGCCAGCAGCCTTTTAGCGGGAGTGGAAGATACGCAGTATTTT.